The 31 T cell receptor beta chains in this list originate from one sample, sequenced in a study of T cell repertoires in cytomegalovirus infection (dated by TCRdb to between 2018 and 2020). What the treatment or condition label conveys for this sample: in vitro stimulation with specific CMV peptide epitopes to enrich CMV-specific T cells. Sequencing instrument: Illumina HiSeq 1500. The public reads were reprocessed in TCRdb via fastp at Q25 and MiXCR, keeping in-frame beta chains. Every distinct CDR3 protein forms one entry, paired with its most common genes and DNA. In this sample the table shows around 770,000 distinct CDR3 sequences, 25% to 35% of which occur a single time. Over 10% of the sample belongs to the ten largest clones. These receptors have no known antigen. Sequencing was performed on cultured CD8+ T cells from PBMCs, taken from culture after CMV antigen stimulation. The receptors derive from a human donor in good health (CMV status not recorded). Some clones in this sample may be carry-over from other donors' samples.

This clonotype has more than one count but fewer than ten. A read error may account for a junction end that differs from germline. This chain uses TRBV7-6 with TRBJ2-1; D could derive from TRBD1 or TRBD2 (6 bases each). Looked up from germline, CDR1 is SGHVS and CDR2 is FNYEAQ. This CDR3 region has 16 residues. The CDR3 DNA is TGTGCTAGCAGTCAAGGGGCCGGGGGCGTGTACAATGAGCAGTTCTTC. Encoded protein: CASSQGAGGVYNEQFF.

The chain employs TRBV10-3 and TRBJ1-2; no definite D call. Germline V gene sequence: CDR1 ENHRY, CDR2 SYGVKD. V was clipped by 9 bases and J by 6 bases, with 14 bases between them. The CDR3 runs 12 residues. The CDR3 loop reads CAMREGSNGYTF. The CDR3 bases are TGTGCCATGAGGGAGGGAAGTAATGGCTACACCTTC.

In DNA, the CDR3 is TGTGCCAGCAGCAACGGACAGGGGGCACACGAGCAGTACTTC. It encodes CASSNGQGAHEQYF. V usage is TRBV5-6 and J usage is TRBJ2-7, with 11 positions matching TRBD1. The V gene's germline CDR1 is SGHDT and CDR2 YYEEEE. The CDR3 loop spans 14 amino acids. The V and J ends lost 4 bases and 5 bases, in that order; junction bases with no gene match: 5. The whole variable domain, remainder taken from reference TRBV5-6 and TRBJ2-7, is DAGVTQSPTHLIKTRGQQVTLRCSPKSGHDTVSWYQQALGQGPQFIFQYYEEEERQRGNFPDRFSGHQFPNYSSELNVNALLLGDSALYLCASSNGQGAHEQYFGPGTRLTVT.

This clonotype was seen a few times. The V call is TRBV12-3 or TRBV12-4, the J call TRBJ2-1; D gene ambiguous. This CDR3 spans 14 amino acids. Trimming shortened V by 1 base and J by 8 bases, and 12 bases separated the two germline ends. The CDR3 reads CASSLVPLLDEQFF. The CDR3 DNA follows: TGTGCCAGCAGTTTAGTGCCCCTCTTGGATGAGCAGTTCTTC.

The rearrangement uses TRBV20-1 and TRBJ2-7, with 9 bases identical to TRBD1. This CDR3 contains 15 residues. Germline loops: CDR1 DFQATT, CDR2 SNEGSKA (reference sequence). V trimming: 0 bases; J trimming: 6 bases; junction bases outside the gene matches: 9. The CDR3 loop reads CSAREEGQGSGEQYV. The CDR3 nucleotides are TGCAGTGCTAGAGAAGAGGGACAGGGATCGGGCGAGCAGTACGTC.

The gene calls are TRBV9 and TRBJ1-2; D not resolved. From germline, CDR1 is SGDLS and CDR2 YYNGEE. This CDR3 is built from 11 residues. The V and J ends lost 6 bases and 7 bases respectively, with 10 bases between them. The CDR3 is CASTEARGYTF. The CDR3 nucleotides read TGTGCCAGCACGGAAGCACGTGGCTACACCTTC.

J is TRBJ2-7 and V is TRBV6-4; 8 bases line up with TRBD2. After removal of 5 bases from V and 0 bases from J, the junction contained 3 bases not matched to a gene. CDR3 length: 14 residues. The germline V gene has CDR1 MRHNA and CDR2 SNTAGT. The CDR3 nucleotides read TGTGCCAGCAGTCAGCGGGGGTTCTCCTACGAGCAGTACTTC. It translates to CASSQRGFSYEQYF.

V is TRBV6-2 or TRBV6-3 and J is TRBJ2-1; 9 nucleotides align to TRBD1. The germline CDR1 and CDR2 sequences are MNHEY and SVGEGT. Losses at the gene ends were 6 bases for V and 9 bases for J; bases not matched to a gene: 9. This CDR3 contains 14 residues. CDR3: CASRDRGTGGEQFF. The CDR3 DNA reads TGTGCCAGCAGGGACAGGGGCACTGGGGGTGAGCAGTTCTTC.

In its sample, this clonotype was seen a few times. V and J are TRBV4-3 and TRBJ1-2; D unclear. Germline CDR1 and CDR2: LGHNA and YSLEER. The CDR3 spans 14 residues. Trimming took 0 bases from V and 3 from J, leaving 8 bases between them. As DNA, the CDR3 is TGCGCCAGCAGCCAAGAGTTCGAATACTATGGCTACACCTTC. It yields the protein CASSQEFEYYGYTF.

There are a few counts of this clonotype. This rearrangement joins TRBV10-3 to TRBJ2-5; 7 bases line up with TRBD1. Germline CDR1 and CDR2: ENHRY and SYGVKD. V shed 0 bases and J 4 bases; nucleotides not matched to a gene: 5. The CDR3 consists of 15 residues. The CDR3 loop reads CAISESETGSETQYF. The CDR3 nucleotides read TGTGCCATCAGTGAGTCGGAGACAGGGTCAGAGACCCAGTACTTC.

V and J are TRBV20-1 and TRBJ2-7; D remains ambiguous. V was shortened by 0 bases and J by 3 bases, with 9 bases between the two germline ends. Germline-derived CDR1 and CDR2 are DFQATT and SNEGSKA (reference sequence). CDR3 length: 13 residues. The CDR3 protein is CSAREPSHYEQYF. CDR3 nucleotide sequence: TGCAGTGCTAGAGAACCAAGCCACTACGAGCAGTACTTC.

Only a few counts were recorded for this clonotype. The chain has TRBV6-5 and TRBJ2-2; D ambiguous. Trimming took off 2 bases at V and 2 bases at J, with 6 bases between the two ends. CDR1 and CDR2 (germline): MNHEY, SVGAGI. CDR3 size: 14 residues. This chain's CDR3 is CASSYAVNTGELFF. Here the CDR3 DNA reads TGTGCCAGCAGTTACGCGGTAAACACCGGGGAGCTGTTTTTT.

The table lists this clonotype with a few counts. This chain joins TRBV7-9 and TRBJ2-2, with 7 bases aligning to TRBD1. The CDR3 has 15 residues. Germline V gene data show CDR1 as SEHNR and CDR2 as FQNEAQ (reference sequence). The junction had 9 bases not matched to a gene; V was cut back by 6 bases and J by 5 bases. CDR3 bases: TGTGCCAGCAGTTCAGACAGGGATGGAACCGGGGAGCTGTTTTTT. This codes for CASSSDRDGTGELFF.

This clonotype was detected only a few times. V usage is TRBV19 and J usage is TRBJ2-7; D is undetermined. Trimming left V 1 base short and J 3 bases short, with 13 bases between. This CDR3 region has 15 residues. Germline CDR1 and CDR2: LNHDA and SQIVND (reference sequence). CDR3 sequence: CASSIGGVTSYEQYF. Written as DNA, the CDR3 is TGTGCCAGTAGTATAGGCGGAGTAACAAGCTACGAGCAGTACTTC.

This clonotype was seen ten or more times. V and J are TRBV12-3 or TRBV12-4 and TRBJ1-5; D gene uncertain. The CDR3 sequence is 13 residues long. V was pared by 3 bases and J by 4 bases, with 7 bases between. CDR3 nucleotides: TGTGCCAGCAGTTTTAGTTTGAATCAGCCCCAGCATTTT. Translated, it gives CASSFSLNQPQHF.

About this clonotype: A clone one base away is much larger, so this may be a read error. V and J are TRBV12-3 or TRBV12-4 and TRBJ2-2; 7 positions match TRBD1. This CDR3 is 14 amino acids long. The trim removed 5 bases at V and 4 bases at J, leaving 4 bases unmatched. CDR3 bases: TGTGCCAGCAGTCCGACAGGGAGCACCGGGGAGCTGTTTTTT. Translating gives CASSPTGSTGELFF.

The chain is built from TRBV12-3 or TRBV12-4 and TRBJ2-2, with 9 positions matching TRBD1. With 10 bases clipped from V and 4 bases from J, the junction kept 10 bases outside the gene matches. The CDR3 is made up of 15 amino acids. The CDR3 DNA sequence: TGTGCCACTGCACAGGGGGCGGTGATCACCGGGGAGCTGTTTTTT. Protein: CATAQGAVITGELFF.

The sample holds a few counts of this clonotype. The germline gene is not matched at one end of the junction; a read error may be the cause. The chain has TRBV12-3 or TRBV12-4 and TRBJ1-6; D gene uncertain. CDR3 length: 14 residues. The CDR3 DNA reads TGTGCCAGCAGTTTAGGGAATCCCTATTCATCCCTCCACTTT. Translation gives CASSLGNPYSSLHF.

The chain combines TRBV7-6 with TRBJ1-1, with 7 bases lining up with TRBD1. J lost 3 bases, V lost 0 bases, and 4 bases had no gene match. The CDR3 contains 15 residues. Germline loops: CDR1 SGHVS, CDR2 FNYEAQ. Here the CDR3 DNA reads TGTGCCAGCAGCTTAGCAAGCAGGGGGGACACTGAAGCTTTCTTT. Translating gives CASSLASRGDTEAFF.

At least ten counts were recorded for this clonotype. V usage is TRBV19 and J usage is TRBJ1-6; D call uncertain. The ends were cut back, 7 bases at V and 4 bases at J, with 8 bases in the middle. Per germline, CDR1 LNHDA and CDR2 SQIVND (reference sequence). CDR3 length: 13 amino acids. The CDR3 region has the DNA TGTGCCAGTACTCCGGGATATAATTCACCCCTCCACTTT. It specifies CASTPGYNSPLHF.

This clonotype was seen only a few times. The chain links TRBV6-4 to TRBJ2-2; the D is unclear. Germline values: CDR1 MRHNA, CDR2 SNTAGT. The CDR3 length is 14 residues. V lost 2 bases to trimming and J lost 2 bases, with 6 bases between them. The CDR3 nucleotides are TGTGCCAGCAGTGACGTGGATAACACCGGGGAGCTGTTTTTT. Protein product: CASSDVDNTGELFF.

CDR3 DNA: TGTGCCACCAGTGCCCGGACAGGGGGCTACGAGCAGTACGTC. Amino acid sequence: CATSARTGGYEQYV. This chain links TRBV24-1 with TRBJ2-7, with TRBD1 identical over 10 bases. J lost 3 bases, V lost 5 bases, and 3 bases had no gene match. This CDR3 spans 14 amino acids. Germline CDR1 is KGHDR and CDR2 is SFDVKD.

There are a few counts of this clonotype. The chain combines TRBV7-6 with TRBJ2-1; possibly TRBD2 for D (7 bases). Deletions cut 5 bases from V and 10 bases from J, with 21 bases between. This CDR3 comprises 15 residues. Germline loops: CDR1 SGHVS, CDR2 FNYEAQ. The CDR3 bases are TGTGCCAGCAGCCGAAGGGGGGGGGGCTTTGGGGAGCAGTTCTTC. It translates to CASSRRGGGFGEQFF.

The chain has TRBV7-3 and TRBJ1-5, with TRBD1 as a possible D gene (5 bases). The V end was cut by 5 bases, the J end by 8 bases, with 13 bases between. CDR1 SGHTA and CDR2 FQGTGA come from the germline V gene. This CDR3 region has 13 residues. This CDR3 is CASSPISREPQHF. Written as DNA, the CDR3 is TGTGCCAGCAGCCCCATCTCCAGGGAGCCCCAGCATTTT.

The rearrangement links TRBV19 to TRBJ1-1; tentatively, D is TRBD1 (5 bases). This CDR3 region has 15 residues. V lost 2 bases to trimming and J lost 0 bases, with 10 bases between them. Germline V CDR1 and CDR2: LNHDA, SQIVND (reference sequence). The DNA of the CDR3 is TGTGCCAGTAGTATATCCGCAGGGATGAACACTGAAGCTTTCTTT. Protein: CASSISAGMNTEAFF.

The rearrangement joins TRBV7-6 to TRBJ2-1, with 7 bases identical to TRBD1. In germline, CDR1 is SGHVS, CDR2 FNYEAQ. Trimming at V came to 1 base and at J to 7 bases, leaving 7 bases not matched to a gene. CDR3 length equals 15 residues. CDR3 protein: CASSLGQGVRNEQFF. CDR3 DNA: TGTGCCAGCAGCTTAGGTCAGGGGGTGCGGAATGAGCAGTTCTTC.

This clonotype was picked up a small number of times. The genes are TRBV6-1 and TRBJ1-5, with a weak D call TRBD1 (5 bases). This CDR3 has 15 amino acids. With 7 bases removed from V and 0 bases from J, the gap between germline ends came to 13 bases. Germline loops: CDR1 MNHNS, CDR2 SASEGT. This chain's CDR3 is CASKPRGDSNQPQHF. The CDR3 nucleotides read TGTGCCAGCAAACCGAGAGGGGATAGCAATCAGCCCCAGCATTTT.

The V call is TRBV7-2, the J call TRBJ2-5, with D possibly TRBD2 on 7 matching bases. The CDR3 totals 17 residues. V lost 1 base and J 2 bases, leaving 17 bases between the germline ends. Germline lookup yields CDR1 SGHTA and CDR2 FQGNSA. The CDR3 is CASSLEFGGRRQETQYF. The CDR3 bases are TGTGCCAGCAGCTTAGAGTTCGGGGGGCGGAGGCAAGAGACCCAGTACTTC.

The gene calls are TRBV20-1 and TRBJ2-7; D remains unclear. Trimming took off 3 bases at V and 0 bases at J, with 12 bases between the two ends. Germline V gene lookup returns CDR1 DFQATT and CDR2 SNEGSKA (reference sequence). The CDR3 extends over 14 amino acids. CDR3 bases: TGCAGTGCTAGTGACGTGGGAAGCTCCTACGAGCAGTACGTC. This codes for CSASDVGSSYEQYV.

Many counts were recorded for this clonotype. This CDR3 is CASSLAPGQGLGYTF. In DNA, the CDR3 is TGTGCCAGCAGCTTAGCTCCGGGACAGGGGCTTGGCTACACCTTC. J is TRBJ1-2 and V is TRBV7-2; 10 bases fit TRBD1. V shed 0 bases and J 7 bases; nucleotides not matched to a gene: 5. From germline, CDR1 is SGHTA and CDR2 FQGNSA. The CDR3 totals 15 residues. Drawing the rest from reference TRBV7-2 and TRBJ1-2, the complete variable domain is GAGVSQSPSNKVTEKGKDVELRCDPISGHTALYWYRQSLGQGLEFLIYFQGNSAPDKSGLPSDRFSAERTGGSVSTLTIQRTQQEDSAVYLCASSLAPGQGLGYTFGSGTRLTVV.

There are a few counts of this clonotype. The chain joins TRBV6-1 to TRBJ2-2; no clear D gene. Trimming shortened V by 6 bases and J by 1 base, and 9 bases separated the two germline ends. This CDR3 has 14 amino acids. Germline V gene lookup returns CDR1 MNHNS and CDR2 SASEGT. The CDR3, as DNA: TGTGCCAGCAGGTCGACACAGAACACCGGGGAGCTGTTTTTT. Its protein is CASRSTQNTGELFF.